This TCR beta chain was recorded in a study of blood T cell repertoires in COVID-19. V was shortened by 3 bases and J by 1 base, with 9 bases between the two germline ends. CDR1 KGHSH and CDR2 LQKENI come from the germline V gene. CDR3 length: 14 residues. Only in-frame clones appear in the TCRdb table, and some are missing; sequencing was by immunoSEQ multiplex PCR. The sample lists approximately 230,000 clones, approximately 90% occurring once. The TCR comes from a woman between 25 and 40 years old with acute COVID-19. This chain links TRBV18 with TRBJ2-5; a weak D match, TRBD1 (6 bases). The sequenced material came from PBMCs or T cells enriched from blood (not recorded which). Written as DNA, the CDR3 is TGTGCCAGCTCACCCCGGGACACCCAAGAGACCCAGTACTTC. Protein: CASSPRDTQETQYF.